Presented here are 23 T cell receptor beta chains from one specimen sequenced in a study of neurological immune-mediated disorders. One entry per CDR3 protein, called by TCRdb with MiXCR from the 5' RACE reads. The sample contains 75,000 to 95,000 distinct CDR3 sequences, 17% of which appear only once. Sequences were obtained from PBMCs. The receptor source for this set is a woman in her 40s in good health.

This clonotype has at least ten counts. This chain connects TRBV6-5 to TRBJ1-4, with D tentatively TRBD1 (5 bases). Trimming shortened V by 2 bases and J by 5 bases, and 9 bases separated the two germline ends. The CDR3 sequence is 14 residues long. Germline-derived CDR1 and CDR2 are MNHEY and SVGAGI. CDR3 nucleotide sequence: TGTGCCAGCAGTTACAGGCAGGGCAATGAAAAACTGTTTTTT. Amino acids: CASSYRQGNEKLFF.

Only a few counts were recorded for this clonotype. This rearrangement joins TRBV4-1 to TRBJ1-2, with D unclear. The germline V and J ends were trimmed by 2 bases and 4 bases, with 17 bases remaining between them. CDR1 is MGHRA, CDR2 YSYEKL, per germline. The CDR3 covers 16 residues. The CDR3 DNA reads as TGCGCCAGCAGCCAAAAATCAGGCAAGGAATCCTATGGCTACACCTTC. Its protein product is CASSQKSGKESYGYTF.

This clonotype has ten or more counts. The chain uses TRBV6-5 and TRBJ1-4, with 10 bases that match TRBD1. Germline V lookup: CDR1 MNHEY, CDR2 SVGAGI. The CDR3 spans 13 residues. With V trimmed by 7 bases and J by 10 bases, 6 bases remained unmatched. In nucleotides, the CDR3 is TGTGCCAGCACTACGACAGGGGGCGGAAAACTGTTTTTT. Amino acid sequence: CASTTTGGGKLFF.

This clonotype was seen ten or more times. In nucleotides, the CDR3 is TGTGCCAGCAGTTTAGAAGGGACAGGGAGGAATGAGCAGTTCTTC. Protein sequence: CASSLEGTGRNEQFF. J is TRBJ2-1 and V is TRBV12-3 or TRBV12-4, with 9 bases matching TRBD1. The CDR3 is 15 residues long. The junction had 5 bases not matched to a gene; V was cut back by 1 base and J by 7 bases.

Remarks on this clonotype: The junction shows a germline mismatch at one end, possibly a read error. The V gene is TRBV9, the J gene TRBJ2-2, with 10 positions matching TRBD1. The germline gives CDR1 SGDLS, CDR2 YYNGEE. This CDR3 is 19 amino acids long. The CDR3 DNA sequence: TGTGCCAGAAGCGTAGACCCCCGGTGGACAGGGGGAAGGTCCGGGGAGCTGTTTTTT. It codes for CARSVDPRWTGGRSGELFF.

This clonotype was observed many times. V is TRBV6-6 and J is TRBJ2-5; tentative D call: TRBD2 (6 bases). CDR3 length equals 16 residues. Germline values: CDR1 MNHNY, CDR2 SVGAGI (reference sequence). V shed 8 bases and J shed 2 bases, with 21 bases lying between them. The DNA for the CDR3 is TGTGCCAGCCAACCCCCGGGACTGGCCTTACAAGAGACCCAGTACTTC. It specifies CASQPPGLALQETQYF.

Many counts were recorded for this clonotype. This chain connects TRBV6-2 or TRBV6-3 to TRBJ2-3; D is possibly TRBD1 or TRBD2 (5 bases each). This CDR3 contains 16 residues. V was pared by 3 bases and J by 2 bases, with 15 bases between. Germline V gene lookup returns CDR1 MNHEY and CDR2 SVGEGT. The CDR3 sequence: CASSYNNLGATDTQYF. Here the CDR3 DNA reads TGTGCCAGCAGTTATAATAACCTCGGGGCCACAGATACGCAGTATTTT.

This clonotype has a count of ten or more. The rearrangement joins TRBV3-1 to TRBJ1-1; 7 bases are a match to TRBD1. The germline V gene encodes CDR1 LGHDT and CDR2 YNNKEL (reference sequence). The ends lost 5 bases at V and 6 bases at J; junction bases unmatched: 9. The CDR3 spans 14 residues. As DNA, the CDR3 is TGTGCCAGCAGCGTAGACAGGGCCGGGGCTGAAGCTTTCTTT. Its translation is CASSVDRAGAEAFF.

This clonotype has at least ten counts. The rearrangement uses TRBV18 and TRBJ1-1; 11 bases line up with TRBD1. This CDR3 comprises 18 residues. V shed 6 bases, J shed 3 bases, and the junction held 15 bases outside the gene matches. CDR1 is KGHSH and CDR2 is LQKENI in the germline V gene. In DNA form, the CDR3 reads TGTGCCAGCTCTCGGACCGGGACAGGGGGTTACTCGGACACTGAAGCTTTCTTT. The encoded protein is CASSRTGTGGYSDTEAFF. The full variable domain, its missing parts supplied by reference TRBV18 and TRBJ1-1, is NAGVMQNPRHLVRRRGQEARLRCSPMKGHSHVYWYRQLPEEGLKFMVYLQKENIIDESGMPKERFSAEFPKEGPSILRIQQVVRGDSAAYFCASSRTGTGGYSDTEAFFGQGTRLTVV.

The chain carries TRBV10-3 and TRBJ2-3, with a possible D match to TRBD1 (5 bases). CDR3 length: 16 residues. The germline gives CDR1 ENHRY, CDR2 SYGVKD. Trimming stripped 4 bases from V and 5 bases from J, with 19 bases between. The CDR3 sequence: CAISALLWQGIDTQYF. DNA for the CDR3: TGTGCCATCAGTGCTCTACTGTGGCAGGGTATAGATACGCAGTATTTT.

This clonotype occurred many times. The chain uses TRBV6-5 and TRBJ2-7; 12 bases fit TRBD2. The CDR3 runs 16 residues. Trimming took 6 bases from V and 4 from J; bases not matched to a gene: 10. Germline CDR1 MNHEY, CDR2 SVGAGI. CDR3 DNA: TGTGCCAGCAGCCGCATCGGACTAGCGGGGCCTTACGAGCAGTACGTC. Translated: CASSRIGLAGPYEQYV.

This clonotype was picked up many times. The V call is TRBV20-1, the J call TRBJ1-5; unclear D gene. This CDR3 comprises 15 residues. The germline gives CDR1 DFQATT, CDR2 SNEGSKA (reference sequence). V dropped 5 bases and J dropped 0 bases, with 14 bases sitting between them. The DNA of the CDR3 is TGCAGTGCTGTTCTCGTGAAAGGTAGCAATCAGCCCCAGCATTTT. This codes for CSAVLVKGSNQPQHF.

This clonotype occurred many times. The chain combines TRBV3-1 with TRBJ1-2; TRBD1 matches 7 bases. The J segment lost 4 bases and the V segment lost 4 bases, leaving 15 bases of the junction unmatched. CDR1 is LGHDT and CDR2 is YNNKEL in the germline V gene (reference sequence). This CDR3 comprises 17 residues. The CDR3 loop reads CASSRVGSETGRYGYTF. The CDR3 region has the DNA TGTGCCAGCAGCCGGGTCGGGTCGGAGACAGGGCGCTATGGCTACACCTTC. Looking up the rest from reference TRBV3-1 and TRBJ1-2 gives the full variable domain: DTAVSQTPKYLVTQMGNDKSIKCEQNLGHDTMYWYKQDSKKFLKIMFSYNNKELIINETVPNRFSPKSPDKAHLNLHINSLELGDSAVYFCASSRVGSETGRYGYTFGSGTRLTVV.

V gene TRBV19 combines with J gene TRBJ1-5; D gene uncertain. The V end lost 3 bases, the J end lost 7 bases, and 10 bases lay between the germline ends. Germline CDR1 is LNHDA and CDR2 is SQIVND (reference sequence). The CDR3 extends over 13 amino acids. The CDR3 loop is CASSIDVDQPQHF. The CDR3 DNA reads as TGTGCCAGTAGTATCGACGTAGACCAGCCCCAGCATTTT.

Of note for this clonotype: One end of the junction fails to match germline, which may point to a read error. V gene TRBV7-3 combines with J gene TRBJ2-2, with TRBD2 as a possible D gene (5 bases). The CDR3 sequence is 12 residues long. CDR1 and CDR2 (germline): SGHTA, FQGTGA. CDR3 bases: TGCGCCAGCAGCTTAAGAACCGGGGAGCTGATTTTT. This encodes CASSLRTGELIF.

The chain recombines TRBV6-6 with TRBJ1-6; 7 bases are a match to TRBD1. The CDR3 spans 15 residues. The trim removed 7 bases at V and 8 bases at J, leaving 11 bases unmatched. Germline assignment: CDR1 MNHNY and CDR2 SVGAGI (reference sequence). CDR3 protein: CASTLLGQGDSPLHF. The DNA for the CDR3 is TGTGCCAGCACCCTCCTCGGGCAGGGGGATTCACCCCTCCACTTT.

This clonotype was observed at least ten times. J is TRBJ2-7 and V is TRBV7-8; TRBD2 matches at 9 bases. V trimming: 1 base; J trimming: 2 bases; junction bases outside the gene matches: 3. Germline values: CDR1 SGHVS, CDR2 FQNEAQ. The CDR3 has 15 residues. CDR3 region: CASSLVAGDTYEQYF. The CDR3 DNA sequence: TGTGCCAGCAGCTTAGTAGCGGGGGATACCTACGAGCAGTACTTC.

The chain combines TRBV7-6 with TRBJ2-1; a weak D match, TRBD2 (5 bases). The length of the CDR3 is 16 residues. CDR1 and CDR2 from the germline V gene are SGHVS and FNYEAQ. V lost 0 bases and J lost 2, with 11 bases in between. CDR3 amino acids: CASSLAAGPPYNEQFF. In DNA form, the CDR3 reads TGTGCCAGCAGCTTAGCTGCGGGCCCCCCCTACAATGAGCAGTTCTTC.

This clonotype was recorded many times. The chain couples TRBV7-9 to TRBJ2-3; no clear D gene. V shed 4 bases and J shed 1 base, with 9 bases lying between them. CDR1 and CDR2 (germline): SEHNR, FQNEAQ (reference sequence). This CDR3 comprises 14 residues. The CDR3 here is CASSSIGGTDTQYF. The CDR3 DNA reads TGTGCCAGCAGCTCTATTGGGGGCACAGATACGCAGTATTTT.

At least ten counts were recorded for this clonotype. A much larger clone differs by one base, so this may be a read error. The chain carries TRBV5-1 and TRBJ2-5, with TRBD2 identical over 10 bases. V was pared by 6 bases and J by 5 bases, with 10 bases of the junction left unmatched. CDR3 size: 15 residues. The germline V gene encodes CDR1 SGHRS and CDR2 YFSETQ. The DNA of the CDR3 is TGCGCCAGCAACTCCGAGGGGACTAGCGTCGAGACCCAGTACTTC. It encodes CASNSEGTSVETQYF.

To note about this clonotype: A read error is possible here, since a much larger clone lies one base away. The chain links TRBV7-8 to TRBJ1-1; D gene unclear. This CDR3 is 14 amino acids long. CDR1 is SGHVS, CDR2 FQNEAQ, per germline. Trimming took off 5 bases at V and 5 bases at J, with 15 bases between the two ends. This CDR3 is CASSACGRRTEAFF. The CDR3 DNA reads TGTGCCAGCAGCGCCTGTGGGAGGAGGACTGAAGCTTTCTTT.

This clonotype was picked up many times. The chain uses TRBV6-2 or TRBV6-3 and TRBJ1-5; weak D call: TRBD1 (6 bases). Germline CDR1 MNHEY, CDR2 SVGEGT. The V gene lost 6 bases and the J gene lost 3 bases, with 15 bases spanning the gap. This CDR3 spans 15 amino acids. In DNA, the CDR3 is TGTGCCAGCAGGACAACAGGGAAAGACAATCAGCCCCAGCATTTT. Its translation: CASRTTGKDNQPQHF.

This clonotype was observed many times. The J gene is TRBJ1-1, the V gene TRBV9, with a possible D match to TRBD1 (6 bases). The CDR3 totals 14 residues. Germline V gives CDR1 SGDLS, CDR2 YYNGEE. Trimming took off 3 bases at V and 3 bases at J, with 12 bases between the two ends. In nucleotides, the CDR3 is TGTGCCAGCAGCGCGACCGCAGGGGACACTGAAGCTTTCTTT. Translation gives CASSATAGDTEAFF. The complete variable domain, with remaining parts taken from reference TRBV9 and TRBJ1-1, reads DSGVTQTPKHLITATGQRVTLRCSPRSGDLSVYWYQQSLDQGLQFLIQYYNGEERAKGNILERFSAQQFPDLHSELNLSSLELGDSALYFCASSATAGDTEAFFGQGTRLTVV.